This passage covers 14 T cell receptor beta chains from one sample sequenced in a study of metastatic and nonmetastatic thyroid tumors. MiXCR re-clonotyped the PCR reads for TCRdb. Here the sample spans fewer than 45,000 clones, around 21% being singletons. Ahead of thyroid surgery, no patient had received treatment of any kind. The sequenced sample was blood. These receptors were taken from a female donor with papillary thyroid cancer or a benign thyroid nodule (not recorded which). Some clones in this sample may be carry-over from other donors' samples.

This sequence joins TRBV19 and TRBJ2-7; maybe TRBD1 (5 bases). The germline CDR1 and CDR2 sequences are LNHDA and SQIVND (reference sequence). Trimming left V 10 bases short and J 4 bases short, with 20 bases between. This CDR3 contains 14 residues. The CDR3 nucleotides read TGTGCCAATAATCACCAGGGTCTACATTACGAGCAGTACTTC. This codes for CANNHQGLHYEQYF.

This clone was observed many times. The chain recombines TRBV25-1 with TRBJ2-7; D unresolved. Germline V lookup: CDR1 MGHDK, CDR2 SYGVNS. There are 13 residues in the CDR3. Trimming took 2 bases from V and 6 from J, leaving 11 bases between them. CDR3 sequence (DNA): TGTGCCAGCAGTGAACTCCAACTCGGCGAGCAGTACTTC. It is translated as CASSELQLGEQYF.

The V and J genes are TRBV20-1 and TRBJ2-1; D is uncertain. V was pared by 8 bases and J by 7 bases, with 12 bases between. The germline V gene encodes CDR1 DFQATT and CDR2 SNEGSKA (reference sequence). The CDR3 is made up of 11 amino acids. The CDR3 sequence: CSSKRSNEQFF. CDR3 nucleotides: TGCAGTTCTAAAAGGTCTAATGAGCAGTTCTTC.

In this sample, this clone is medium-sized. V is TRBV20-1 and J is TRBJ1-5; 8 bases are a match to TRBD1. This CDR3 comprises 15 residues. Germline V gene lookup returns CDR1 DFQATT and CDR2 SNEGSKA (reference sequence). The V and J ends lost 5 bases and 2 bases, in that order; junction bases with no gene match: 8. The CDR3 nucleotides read TGCAGTGCTGGGAGGGTGACAGGGGGCAATCAGCCCCAGCATTTT. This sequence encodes CSAGRVTGGNQPQHF.

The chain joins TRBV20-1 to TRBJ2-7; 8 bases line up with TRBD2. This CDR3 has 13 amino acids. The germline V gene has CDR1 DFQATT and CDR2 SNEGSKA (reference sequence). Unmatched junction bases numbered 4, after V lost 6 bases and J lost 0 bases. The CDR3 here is CSAESGSSYEQYF. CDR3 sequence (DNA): TGCAGTGCCGAAAGCGGGAGCTCCTACGAGCAGTACTTC.

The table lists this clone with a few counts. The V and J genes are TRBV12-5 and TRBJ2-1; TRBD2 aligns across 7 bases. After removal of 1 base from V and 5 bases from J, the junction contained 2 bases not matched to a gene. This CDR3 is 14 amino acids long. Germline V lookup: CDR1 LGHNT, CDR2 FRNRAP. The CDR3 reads CASGLGTSHNEQFF. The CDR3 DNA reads TGTGCTAGTGGTTTGGGGACTAGTCACAATGAGCAGTTCTTC.

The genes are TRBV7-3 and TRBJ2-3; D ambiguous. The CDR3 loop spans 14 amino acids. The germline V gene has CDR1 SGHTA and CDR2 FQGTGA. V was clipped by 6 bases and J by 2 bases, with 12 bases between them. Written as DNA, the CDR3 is TGTGCCAGCAGACCCGGGCCGGTCACAGATACGCAGTATTTT. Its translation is CASRPGPVTDTQYF. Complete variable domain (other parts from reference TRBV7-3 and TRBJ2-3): GAGVSQTPSNKVTEKGKYVELRCDPISGHTALYWYRQSLGQGPEFLIYFQGTGAADDSGLPNDRFFAVRPEGSVSTLKIQRTERGDSAVYLCASRPGPVTDTQYFGPGTRLTVL.

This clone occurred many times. The CDR3 loop reads CASSLAAPGTDTQYF. DNA of the CDR3: TGTGCCAGCAGCTTAGCGGCCCCCGGCACAGATACGCAGTATTTT. The chain is built from TRBV11-1 and TRBJ2-3; D remains unclear. The CDR3 sequence is 15 residues long. Germline V lookup: CDR1 SGHAT, CDR2 FQDESV (reference sequence). Trimming removed 0 bases from V and 1 base from J, with 8 bases in between.

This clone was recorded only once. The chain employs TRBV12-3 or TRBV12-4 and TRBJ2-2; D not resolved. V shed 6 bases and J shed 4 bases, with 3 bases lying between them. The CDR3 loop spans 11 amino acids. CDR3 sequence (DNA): TGTGCCAGCAGGTCCACCGGGGAGCTGTTTTTT. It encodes CASRSTGELFF.

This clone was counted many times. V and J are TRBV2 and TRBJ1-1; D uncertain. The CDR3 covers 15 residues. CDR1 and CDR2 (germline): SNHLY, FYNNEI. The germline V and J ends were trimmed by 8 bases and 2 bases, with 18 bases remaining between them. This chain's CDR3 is CASLLDPEINTEAFF. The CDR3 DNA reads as TGTGCCAGCCTTTTGGACCCAGAAATTAACACTGAAGCTTTCTTT.

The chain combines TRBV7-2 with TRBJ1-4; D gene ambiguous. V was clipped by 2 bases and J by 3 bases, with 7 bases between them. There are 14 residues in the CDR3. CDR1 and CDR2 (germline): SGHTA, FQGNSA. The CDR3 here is CASSLRVANEKLFF. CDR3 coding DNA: TGTGCCAGCAGCTTAAGGGTTGCTAATGAAAAACTGTTTTTT. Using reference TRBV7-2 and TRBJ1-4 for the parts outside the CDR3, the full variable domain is GAGVSQSPSNKVTEKGKDVELRCDPISGHTALYWYRQSLGQGLEFLIYFQGNSAPDKSGLPSDRFSAERTGGSVSTLTIQRTQQEDSAVYLCASSLRVANEKLFFGSGTQLSVL.

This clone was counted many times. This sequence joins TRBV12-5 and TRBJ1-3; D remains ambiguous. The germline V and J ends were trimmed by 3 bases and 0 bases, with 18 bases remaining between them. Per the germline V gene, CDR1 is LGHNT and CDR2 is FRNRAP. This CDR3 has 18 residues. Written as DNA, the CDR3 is TGTGCTAGTGGTTTTATGTTGAGAGGCGGAGACTCTGGAAACACCATATATTTT. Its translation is CASGFMLRGGDSGNTIYF.

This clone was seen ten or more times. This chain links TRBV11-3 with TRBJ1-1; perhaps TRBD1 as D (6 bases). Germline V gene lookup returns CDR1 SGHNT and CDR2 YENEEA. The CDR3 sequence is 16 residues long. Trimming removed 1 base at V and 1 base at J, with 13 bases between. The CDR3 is CASSLVLSQGNTEAFF. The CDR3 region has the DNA TGTGCCAGCAGCTTAGTACTGTCACAGGGGAACACTGAAGCTTTCTTT.

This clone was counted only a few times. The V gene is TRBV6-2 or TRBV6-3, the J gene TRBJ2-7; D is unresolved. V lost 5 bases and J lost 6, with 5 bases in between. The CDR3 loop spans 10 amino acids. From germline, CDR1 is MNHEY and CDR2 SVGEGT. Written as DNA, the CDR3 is TGTGCCAGCAGTGTAATCGAGCAGTACTTC. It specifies CASSVIEQYF.